What follows describes a single T cell receptor beta chain. This specimen belongs to a study of shared clonotypes between healthy human individuals. CD45RO-negative CD8 cells positively selected for CCR7 made up the naive population, which excluded terminally differentiated effector memory CD45RA+ cells. The repertoire was sequenced with immunoSEQ multiplex PCR; TCRdb's copy has only in-frame clones and lacks some. The data hold some 2 million clones, with about 95% observed a single time. Looked up from germline, CDR1 is GTSNPN and CDR2 is SVGIG (reference sequence). The CDR3 spans 11 residues. Trimming removed 8 bases from V and 10 bases from J, with 15 bases in between.

The sample was naive CD8+ T cells sorted from blood. This TCR came from a man in his late teens or twenties in good health. J is TRBJ2-1 and V is TRBV30, with D unclear. CDR3 residues: CAGGRAREQFF. In DNA, the CDR3 is TGTGCCGGCGGTAGAGCGCGGGAGCAGTTCTTC.